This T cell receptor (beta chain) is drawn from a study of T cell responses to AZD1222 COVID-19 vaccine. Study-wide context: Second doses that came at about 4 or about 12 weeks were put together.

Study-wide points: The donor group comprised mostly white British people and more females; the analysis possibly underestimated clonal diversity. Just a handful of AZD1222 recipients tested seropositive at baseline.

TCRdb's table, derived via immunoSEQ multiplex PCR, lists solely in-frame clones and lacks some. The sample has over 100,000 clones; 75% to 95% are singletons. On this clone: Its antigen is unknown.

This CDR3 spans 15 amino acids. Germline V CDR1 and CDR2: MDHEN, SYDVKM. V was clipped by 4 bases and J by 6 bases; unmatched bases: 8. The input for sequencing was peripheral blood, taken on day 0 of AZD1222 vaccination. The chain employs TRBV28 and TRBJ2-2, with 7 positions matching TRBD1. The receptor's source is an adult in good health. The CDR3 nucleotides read TGTGCCAGCAGTTCCGCCACAGGGGCCCCCGGGGAGCTGTTTTTT. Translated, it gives CASSSATGAPGELFF.